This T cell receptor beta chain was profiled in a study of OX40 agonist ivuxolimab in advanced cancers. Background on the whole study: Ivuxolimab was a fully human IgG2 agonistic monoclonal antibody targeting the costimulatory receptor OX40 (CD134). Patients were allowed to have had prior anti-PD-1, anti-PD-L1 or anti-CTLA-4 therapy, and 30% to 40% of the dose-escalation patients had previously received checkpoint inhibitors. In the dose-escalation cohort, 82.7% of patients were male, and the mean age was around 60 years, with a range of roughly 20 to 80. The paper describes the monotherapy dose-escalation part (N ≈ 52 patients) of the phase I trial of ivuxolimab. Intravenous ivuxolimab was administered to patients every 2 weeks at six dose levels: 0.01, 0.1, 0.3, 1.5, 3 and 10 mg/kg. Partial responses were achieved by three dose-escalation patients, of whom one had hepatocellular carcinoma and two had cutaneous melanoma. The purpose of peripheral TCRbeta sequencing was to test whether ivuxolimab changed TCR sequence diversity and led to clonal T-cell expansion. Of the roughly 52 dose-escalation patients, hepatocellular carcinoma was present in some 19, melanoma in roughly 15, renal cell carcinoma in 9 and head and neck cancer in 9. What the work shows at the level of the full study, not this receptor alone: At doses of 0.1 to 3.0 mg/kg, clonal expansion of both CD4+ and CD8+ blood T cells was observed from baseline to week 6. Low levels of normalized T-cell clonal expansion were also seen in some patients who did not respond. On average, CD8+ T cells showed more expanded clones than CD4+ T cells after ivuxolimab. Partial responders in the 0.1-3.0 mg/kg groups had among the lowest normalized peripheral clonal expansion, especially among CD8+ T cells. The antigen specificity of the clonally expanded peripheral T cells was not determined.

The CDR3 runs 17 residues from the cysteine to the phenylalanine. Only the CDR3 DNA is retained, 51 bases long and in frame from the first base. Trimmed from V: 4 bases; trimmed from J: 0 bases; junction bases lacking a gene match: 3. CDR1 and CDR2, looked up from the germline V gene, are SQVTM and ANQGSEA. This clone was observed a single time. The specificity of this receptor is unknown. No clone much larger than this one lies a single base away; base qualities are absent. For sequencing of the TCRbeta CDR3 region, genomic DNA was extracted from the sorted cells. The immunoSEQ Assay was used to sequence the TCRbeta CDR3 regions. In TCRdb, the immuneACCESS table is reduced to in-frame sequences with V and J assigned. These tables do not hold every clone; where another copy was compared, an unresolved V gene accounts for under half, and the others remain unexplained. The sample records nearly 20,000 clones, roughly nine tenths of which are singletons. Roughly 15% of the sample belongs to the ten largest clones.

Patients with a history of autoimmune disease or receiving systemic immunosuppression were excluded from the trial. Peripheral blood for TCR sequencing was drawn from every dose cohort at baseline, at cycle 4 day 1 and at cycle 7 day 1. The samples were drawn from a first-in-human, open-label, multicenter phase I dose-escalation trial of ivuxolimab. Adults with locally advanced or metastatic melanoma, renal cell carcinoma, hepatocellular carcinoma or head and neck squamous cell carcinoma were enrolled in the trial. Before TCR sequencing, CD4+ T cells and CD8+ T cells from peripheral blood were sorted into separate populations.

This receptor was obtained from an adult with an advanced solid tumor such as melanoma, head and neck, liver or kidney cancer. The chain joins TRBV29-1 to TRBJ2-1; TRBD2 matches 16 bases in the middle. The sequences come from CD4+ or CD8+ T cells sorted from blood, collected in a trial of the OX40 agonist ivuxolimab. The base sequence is TGCAGCGTTGGAGGGACTAGCGGGAGGGGCTCCTACAATGAGCAGTTCTTC. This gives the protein CSVGGTSGRGSYNEQFF.